The 23 T cell receptor beta chains given below trace back to one sample, sequenced in a study of OX40 agonist ivuxolimab in advanced cancers. Receptor libraries were prepared by the immunoSEQ multiplex PCR assay. Here the immuneACCESS table is served through TCRdb, limited to in-frame sequences with V and J called. Missing clones are a known gap in these copies; in checked studies unresolved V genes cover under half, and the rest lacks a known reason. The sample table shows about 45,000 clones, and approximately 86% are seen once. Clones ranked in the top ten supply 10% to 15% of the sample. The specimen was CD4+ or CD8+ T cells sorted from blood, collected in a trial of the OX40 agonist ivuxolimab. Source of these receptors: an adult with an advanced solid tumor such as melanoma, head and neck, liver or kidney cancer.

This clone has only one observation. The J gene is TRBJ1-1, the V gene TRBV11-2; maybe TRBD1 (6 bases). In germline, CDR1 is SGHAT, CDR2 FQNNGV. Trimming shortened V by 4 bases and J by 5 bases, and 20 bases separated the two germline ends. The CDR3 length is 16 residues. CDR3 in amino acids: CASSSLLGGARTEAFF. For the CDR3, the DNA is TGTGCCAGCAGCTCCCTTCTCGGGGGGGCGCGGACTGAAGCTTTCTTT.

This chain uses TRBV15 with TRBJ2-7; D remains unclear. CDR1 LNHNV and CDR2 YYDKDF come from the germline V gene (reference sequence). The CDR3 spans 13 residues. Trimming left V 6 bases short and J 0 bases short, with 9 bases between. The CDR3 nucleotides read TGTGCCACCAGTGCATTTGGCTCCTACGAGCAGTACTTC. It translates to CATSAFGSYEQYF.

This clone came up a few times. The rearrangement links TRBV27 to TRBJ1-2; D may be TRBD1 (5 bases). Germline values: CDR1 MNHEY, CDR2 SMNVEV (reference sequence). The CDR3 loop spans 14 amino acids. The V end lost 3 bases, the J end lost 1 base, and 9 bases lay between the germline ends. The CDR3 reads CASSLGGFNYGYTF. The CDR3 nucleotides are TGTGCCAGCAGTTTGGGGGGTTTTAACTATGGCTACACCTTC.

The genes are TRBV7-9 and TRBJ2-7, with unresolved D. The CDR3 sequence is 12 residues long. Germline-derived CDR1 and CDR2 are SEHNR and FQNEAQ (reference sequence). V was trimmed by 5 bases and J by 4 bases, leaving 9 bases between them. This chain's CDR3 is CASSPLRYEQYF. The CDR3 region has the DNA TGTGCCAGCAGCCCCCTCCGGTACGAGCAGTACTTC.

The J gene is TRBJ2-1, the V gene TRBV9, with no clear D. Germline V gene lookup returns CDR1 SGDLS and CDR2 YYNGEE. The CDR3 loop spans 12 amino acids. Between the trimmed V and J ends, which lost 3 bases and 8 bases, there was a span of 9 bases. The CDR3 here is CASSELVDEQFF. CDR3 DNA sequence: TGTGCCAGCAGCGAATTAGTCGATGAGCAGTTCTTC.

The chain carries TRBV4-1 and TRBJ2-1, with a tentative D call TRBD1 (7 bases). The V end was cut by 2 bases, the J end by 4 bases, with 15 bases between. Germline CDR1 and CDR2: MGHRA and YSYEKL. The CDR3 sequence is 16 residues long. The CDR3 sequence: CASSQPGRGAYNEQFF. DNA for the CDR3: TGCGCCAGCAGCCAACCTGGCAGGGGGGCTTACAATGAGCAGTTCTTC.

The chain recombines TRBV9 with TRBJ2-1; possible D gene TRBD1, 5 bases. The CDR3 extends over 15 amino acids. Germline V lookup: CDR1 SGDLS, CDR2 YYNGEE. The V gene lost 3 bases and the J gene lost 6 bases, with 16 bases spanning the gap. The CDR3 sequence: CASSASGILGNEQFF. CDR3 coding DNA: TGTGCCAGCAGCGCATCAGGGATCCTGGGCAATGAGCAGTTCTTC.

The gene calls are TRBV6-5 and TRBJ1-2; D gene uncertain. The V end was cut by 6 bases, the J end by 6 bases, with 14 bases between. CDR3 size: 13 residues. Germline CDR1 is MNHEY and CDR2 is SVGAGI. This CDR3 is CASSVVLIHGYTF. CDR3 sequence (DNA): TGTGCCAGCAGCGTCGTCTTAATCCATGGCTACACCTTC.

The rearrangement uses TRBV6-5 and TRBJ2-1, with 9 bases identical to TRBD2. The ends lost 5 bases at V and 4 bases at J; junction bases unmatched: 6. Per germline, CDR1 MNHEY and CDR2 SVGAGI. The CDR3 runs to 15 residues. The CDR3 nucleotides are TGTGCCAGCAGTGGGGGGACTAGCTTTTACAATGAGCAGTTCTTC. Translation gives CASSGGTSFYNEQFF.

The chain has TRBV21-1 and TRBJ1-1; the D call TRBD1 from the table was never checked on the DNA. TRBV21-1 is marked as a pseudogene. The CDR3 extends over 14 amino acids. The CDR3 bases are TGTGCCAGCAGCAAAGACAGGGATATCACTGAAGCTTTCTTT. Protein sequence: CASSKDRDITEAFF.

This chain links TRBV7-9 with TRBJ1-1; D remains unclear. The germline CDR1 and CDR2 sequences are SEHNR and FQNEAQ (reference sequence). The CDR3 has 12 residues. The germline V and J ends were trimmed by 2 bases and 0 bases, with 1 base remaining between them. The CDR3 here is CASSLMNTEAFF. CDR3 coding DNA: TGTGCCAGCAGCTTAATGAACACTGAAGCTTTCTTT.

This chain connects TRBV6-1 to TRBJ2-7; no reliable D call. This CDR3 is 12 amino acids long. The V end lost 8 bases, the J end lost 6 bases, and 14 bases lay between the germline ends. Germline CDR1 and CDR2: MNHNS and SASEGT. The CDR3, as DNA: TGTGCCAGCTCCCATTGGGGATCCGAGCAGTACTTC. It encodes CASSHWGSEQYF.

The gene calls are TRBV13 and TRBJ2-6, with 9 positions matching TRBD1. Germline CDR1 is PRHDT and CDR2 is FYEKMQ (reference sequence). CDR3 length: 18 residues. Trimming cost V 4 bases and J 0 bases; bases outside gene matches: 7. The CDR3 loop is CASSSGQGQTSGANVLTF. The DNA of the CDR3 is TGTGCCAGCAGCTCGGGACAGGGCCAAACCTCTGGGGCCAACGTCCTGACTTTC.

V gene TRBV7-9 combines with J gene TRBJ1-5, with D perhaps matching TRBD1 (6 bases). The V gene's germline CDR1 is SEHNR and CDR2 FQNEAQ (reference sequence). There are 15 residues in the CDR3. V lost 5 bases, J lost 6 bases, and 17 bases lay in between. In DNA form, the CDR3 reads TGTGCCAGCAGCCTCGTAGGGGGGGAGCTTCAGCCCCAGCATTTT. Its protein product is CASSLVGGELQPQHF.

The chain combines TRBV2 with TRBJ2-1; D gene unclear. The V gene lost 11 bases and the J gene lost 0 bases, with 14 bases spanning the gap. In germline, CDR1 is SNHLY, CDR2 FYNNEI. The CDR3 is 14 residues long. CDR3 in amino acids: CAGDKTNSYNEQFF. CDR3 coding DNA: TGTGCCGGAGACAAGACAAACTCCTACAATGAGCAGTTCTTC.

V and J are TRBV6-1 and TRBJ2-7; the D gene could be TRBD1 or TRBD2 (6 bases each). The CDR3 runs to 15 residues. Germline loops: CDR1 MNHNS, CDR2 SASEGT. The V end was cut by 10 bases, the J end by 2 bases, with 21 bases between. The CDR3 DNA reads TGTGCCACCACGACGGGGGCAGGCGGAACCTACGAGCAGTACTTC. It translates to CATTTGAGGTYEQYF.

This clone was recorded only once. The same CDR3 can be traced to other DNA sequences in this sample. The rearrangement uses TRBV29-1 and TRBJ2-6; D gene ambiguous. V lost 4 bases, J lost 0 bases, and 4 bases lay in between. The CDR3 totals 13 residues. The germline V gene encodes CDR1 SQVTM and CDR2 ANQGSEA. CDR3 coding DNA: TGCAGCGTTGCCCTCTCTGGGGCCAACGTCCTGACTTTC. It specifies CSVALSGANVLTF.

CDR3 region: CASSLDEKLFF. CDR3 in DNA: TGTGCCAGCAGCTTAGATGAAAAACTGTTTTTT. The chain couples TRBV7-6 to TRBJ1-4; D is uncertain. Germline lookup yields CDR1 SGHVS and CDR2 FNYEAQ. The V end was cut by 1 base, the J end by 6 bases, with 0 bases between. The CDR3 is 11 residues long.

This chain joins TRBV19 and TRBJ1-5, with TRBD1 identical over 7 bases. The V gene end was trimmed by 2 bases and the J gene end by 5 bases; junction bases not matched to a gene: 6. The germline gives CDR1 LNHDA, CDR2 SQIVND (reference sequence). The CDR3 contains 15 residues. The CDR3 DNA sequence: TGTGCCAGTAGTATACGGCAGGGGGTCTATCAGCCCCAGCATTTT. Amino acid sequence: CASSIRQGVYQPQHF.

This clone was seen only once. This sequence joins TRBV11-3 and TRBJ1-3; D remains unclear. Looked up from germline, CDR1 is SGHNT and CDR2 is YENEEA. The CDR3 totals 13 residues. The V gene lost 5 bases and the J gene lost 0 bases, with 5 bases spanning the gap. In DNA form, the CDR3 reads TGTGCCAGCAGCCCGTCCTCTGGAAACACCATATATTTT. It codes for CASSPSSGNTIYF.

The V gene is TRBV28, the J gene TRBJ1-1; D is possibly TRBD1 (5 bases). The V end was cut by 6 bases, the J end by 5 bases, with 16 bases between. Germline assignment: CDR1 MDHEN and CDR2 SYDVKM. The length of the CDR3 is 14 residues. The CDR3 sequence: CASSLWGGGTEAFF. In nucleotides, the CDR3 is TGTGCCAGCAGCCTCTGGGGGGGTGGGACTGAAGCTTTCTTT.

V and J are TRBV7-9 and TRBJ2-5; maybe TRBD1 (6 bases). Per the germline V gene, CDR1 is SEHNR and CDR2 is FQNEAQ (reference sequence). Deletions cut 1 base from V and 2 bases from J, with 11 bases between. This CDR3 region has 15 residues. The CDR3 sequence is CASSLDQGYQETQYF. In DNA, the CDR3 is TGTGCCAGCAGCTTAGACCAGGGGTATCAAGAGACCCAGTACTTC.

The CDR3 sequence: CASSQQSGDREYGYTF. CDR3 in DNA: TGTGCCAGCAGCCAACAATCTGGGGACAGGGAGTATGGCTACACCTTC. The rearrangement links TRBV9 to TRBJ1-2; the match to TRBD1 covers 9 bases. This CDR3 is built from 16 residues. Trimming cost V 4 bases and J 5 bases; bases outside gene matches: 12. Looked up from germline, CDR1 is SGDLS and CDR2 is YYNGEE.